Following are 5 T cell receptor beta chains from one sample sequenced in a study of control samples from healthy donors and cancer patients. Profiling relied on immunoSEQ multiplex PCR, and the TCRdb table lists in-frame clones only, not all of them. The sample lists under 50,000 clones, about 87% occurring once. The specimen was PBMCs. The receptor set was obtained from a woman aged 60-75 years with lung cancer.

This chain links TRBV24-1 with TRBJ2-3; D perhaps matches TRBD2 (6 bases). The CDR3 is 16 amino acids. Germline V CDR1 and CDR2: KGHDR, SFDVKD. V was cut by 2 bases and J by 2 bases, with 13 bases left in between. Written as DNA, the CDR3 is TGTGCCACCAGTGATTATGGACCGGGGGTCACAGATACGCAGTATTTT. Its protein product is CATSDYGPGVTDTQYF.

The chain recombines TRBV5-6 with TRBJ2-3; 10 bases align to TRBD2. This CDR3 region has 17 residues. The V segment lost 4 bases and the J segment 4 bases; nucleotides outside the gene matches: 12. The germline gives CDR1 SGHDT, CDR2 YYEEEE. The DNA of the CDR3 is TGTGCCAGCAGCCCAGCGGGAGGGCCAAGGGGCGCAGATACGCAGTATTTT. Residues: CASSPAGGPRGADTQYF.

This chain connects TRBV7-6 to TRBJ2-7; D is tentatively TRBD1 or TRBD2 (5 bases each). This CDR3 contains 15 residues. Germline CDR1 and CDR2: SGHVS and FNYEAQ. V lost 1 base, J lost 7 bases, and 17 bases lay in between. This chain's CDR3 is CASSLVGTDLGEQYF. CDR3 DNA: TGTGCCAGCAGCTTAGTTGGGACGGACTTGGGGGAGCAGTACTTC. Using reference TRBV7-6 and TRBJ2-7 for the parts outside the CDR3, the full variable domain is GAGVSQSPRYKVTKRGQDVALRCDPISGHVSLYWYRQALGQGPEFLTYFNYEAQQDKSGLPNDRFSAERPEGSISTLTIQRTEQRDSAMYRCASSLVGTDLGEQYFGPGTRLTVT.

This sequence joins TRBV4-2 and TRBJ1-4, with a tentative D call TRBD1 (6 bases). Germline-derived CDR1 and CDR2 are LGHNA and YNFKEQ. The CDR3 spans 16 residues. Trimming shortened V by 0 bases and J by 7 bases, and 15 bases separated the two germline ends. The CDR3 is CASSQEYGQGPEKLFF. CDR3 in DNA: TGTGCCAGCAGCCAAGAGTATGGGCAGGGGCCTGAAAAACTGTTTTTT.

This sequence joins TRBV6-2 or TRBV6-3 and TRBJ1-1; no firm D call. The V gene lost 5 bases and the J gene lost 8 bases, with 15 bases spanning the gap. The germline gives CDR1 MNHEY, CDR2 SVGEGT. The CDR3 has 13 residues. CDR3 sequence (DNA): TGTGCCAGCAGTGGAGGGAGGGTCGGGGAAGCTTTCTTT. Its translation: CASSGGRVGEAFF.